The T cell receptor (beta chain) under discussion was sequenced for a study of T-cell memory formation after mild COVID-19 (dated by TCRdb to the early 2020s). For the wider study: TCR sequence clusters from the two donors were found to be largely donor specific. In two donors, T-cell clones that expanded and contracted after mild COVID-19 were followed by sequencing TCRalpha and TCRbeta repertoires longitudinally. Two young, previously healthy adult volunteers made up the cohort, one male and one female. The study at large found these results: Contracting CD4+ clones were found mainly in CM and EM memory subsets, while CD8+ clones were enriched in EMRA. Some responding clones were detected in pre-infection memory, which suggested that pre-existing cross-reactive memory T cells had joined the SARS-CoV-2 response. Balanced CD4/CD8 phenotypes were observed for clones contracting from day 15 to 85, whereas a bias towards CD4+ was observed for a second wave of clones expanding from day 15 to 37. The study included only a couple of mild cases, and larger cohorts that include severe cases with pre-infection samples were judged to be necessary. SARS-CoV-2 specificity was not confirmed for the second-wave clones peaking on day 37.

Taken from the germline V gene (reference sequence), the CDR1 and CDR2 loops are LNHDA and SQIVND. V drops 1 base and J drops 4 bases, leaving 14 bases in between. The CDR3, cysteine through phenylalanine, is 16 amino acids long. CDR3 DNA is the only sequence kept; it has 48 bases, read in frame from the first base. The listed sequencing device is Illumina NovaSeq 6000. TCRalpha and TCRbeta cDNA libraries were built by 5'RACE with constant-segment primers, adding sample barcodes and unique molecular identifiers. RNA was extracted from every sample with Trizol reagent. Library amplification was performed in two PCR steps, and a second sample barcode and Illumina TruSeq adapters were introduced in the second step. Sequencing of libraries was performed on an Illumina NovaSeq with 2 x 150 bp paired-end reads. Under the source paper's analysis protocol: With migec v1.2.7, reads were demultiplexed and then collapsed into UMI-guided consensus sequences. Using mixcr v2.1.11, the UMI consensuses were aligned to TRA and TRB V and J templates and assembled into clonotypes. Expanded or contracted clonotypes were those called significant by both edgeR and NoisET, with noise models trained on biological replicates. For edgeR calls, the cutoffs were a false discovery rate-adjusted p below 0.01 and a log2 fold-change threshold of 1. As an exploratory analysis of dynamics, max-normalized trajectories of the 1000 most abundant clonotypes were examined by PCA with hierarchical clustering. The CD4 or CD8 phenotype of responding clones was assigned using the separately sequenced CD4+ and CD8+ repertoires. TCRdb reworked the public reads: Q25 trimming with fastp, MiXCR clone assembly, productive beta chains retained. When rows share a CDR3 protein, they turn into one entry using the most common DNA and genes. These V and J calls rely on TCRdb rather than the paper's analysis. This sample is represented by roughly 620,000 distinct CDR3 sequences; about a sixth of them were singletons. Clones ranked in the top ten supply 12% of the sample.

This clonotype was seen more than once but under ten times. Its antigen specificity is not known. Base qualities are not at hand, and no much larger clone is one base apart. PBMCs were isolated by Ficoll-Paque density gradient centrifugation. Recombination linked TRBV19 to TRBJ1-5, with the D segment identity uncertain. Sequenced sample: PBMCs or a T cell subset sorted from them (not recorded which). The source of this sequence is an adult woman who had mild COVID-19 (a few samples of this study predate the infection). The sample titles of this study are shuffled in the database, so cell type and time point are left out; the donor was told from shared clones. The sequenced DNA is TGTGCCAGTAGTATAGCAGAAGGTTGGGGTAATCAGCCCCAGCATTTT. Its product reads: CASSIAEGWGNQPQHF.